This T cell receptor (beta chain) originates from a study of blood T cell repertoires in COVID-19. Study at large: Nucleic acid was either cDNA or gDNA, and it came from T cells, B-cell-depleted T cells, or PBMCs.

TCRdb's copy holds only in-frame clones and misses some; the assay was immunoSEQ multiplex PCR. The sample consists of 75,000 to 90,000 clones, around four fifths of them appearing once. Trimming removed 4 bases from V and 7 bases from J; junction bases left unmatched: 3. The CDR3 is 14 amino acids. Germline V gene data show CDR1 as SGHRS and CDR2 as YFSETQ. The rearrangement links TRBV5-1 to TRBJ1-6; 9 bases match TRBD1. The sequence was obtained from a man at least 80 years old with active or convalescent COVID-19. The sample comprised peripheral blood. Here the CDR3 reads CASSPGQGNSPLHF. CDR3 sequence (DNA): TGCGCCAGCAGCCCGGGACAGGGAAATTCACCCCTCCACTTT.